The clone carrying this T cell receptor (beta chain) appeared many times. As yet, its antigen is unknown. Combining a sample-barcoded 5' primer with a J-beta primer mix, a second PCR ran for about 6 to 12 cycles. A single record per CDR3 protein comes from TCRdb applying MiXCR to the 5' RACE reads. Among some 930,000 distinct CDR3 sequences listed, around 29% were seen once. This sample is drawn from a study of blood T cells in healthy people across ages. General observations from the study: Estimates drawn from one million T cells were deemed to understate diversity.

The sample was also linked to a second study, of T cells of mothers and their children. That report adds: Each child contributed millions of TCR beta CDR3 reads, while each mother contributed over 8.5 million.

The clonotype was recovered from a woman in her thirties or forties in good health. Sequencing used blood.

Here the CDR3 DNA reads TGTGCCAGCAGTTCCGGCCAGGGATACTCCTACGAGCAGTACTTC. It yields the protein CASSSGQGYSYEQYF. The J gene is TRBJ2-7, the V gene TRBV6-5, with D tentatively TRBD1 (5 bases). Germline-derived CDR1 and CDR2 are MNHEY and SVGAGI. This CDR3 has 15 residues. The germline V and J ends were trimmed by 4 bases and 0 bases, with 13 bases remaining between them.